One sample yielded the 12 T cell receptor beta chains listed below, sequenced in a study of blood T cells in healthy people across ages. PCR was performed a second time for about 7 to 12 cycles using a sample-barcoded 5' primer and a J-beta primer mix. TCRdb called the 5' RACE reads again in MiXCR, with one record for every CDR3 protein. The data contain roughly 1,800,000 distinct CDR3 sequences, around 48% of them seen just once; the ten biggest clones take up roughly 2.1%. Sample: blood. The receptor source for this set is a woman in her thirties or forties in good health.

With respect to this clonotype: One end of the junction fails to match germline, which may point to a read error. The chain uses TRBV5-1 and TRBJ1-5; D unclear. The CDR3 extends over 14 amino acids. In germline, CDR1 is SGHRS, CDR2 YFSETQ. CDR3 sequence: CAGSVGGPSQPQHF. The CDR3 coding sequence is TGCGCCGGCAGCGTCGGTGGGCCTTCACAGCCCCAGCATTTT.

The CDR3, as DNA: TGTGCCAGCAGTTATGCAAGGGGGAGCAATCAGCCCCAGCATTTT. Its translation is CASSYARGSNQPQHF. The chain employs TRBV6-5 and TRBJ1-5; possibly TRBD1 for D (6 bases). This CDR3 contains 15 residues. CDR1 is MNHEY, CDR2 SVGAGI, per germline. Trimming took 3 bases from V and 1 from J, leaving 10 bases between them.

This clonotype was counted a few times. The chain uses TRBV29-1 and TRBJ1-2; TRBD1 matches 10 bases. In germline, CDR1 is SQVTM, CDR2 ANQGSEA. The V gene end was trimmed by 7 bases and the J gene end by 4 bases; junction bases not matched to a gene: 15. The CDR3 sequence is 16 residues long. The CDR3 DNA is TGCAGCGCCGCTAGGGCGGACAGGGGGTGTTGCTATGGCTACACCTTC. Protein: CSAARADRGCCYGYTF.

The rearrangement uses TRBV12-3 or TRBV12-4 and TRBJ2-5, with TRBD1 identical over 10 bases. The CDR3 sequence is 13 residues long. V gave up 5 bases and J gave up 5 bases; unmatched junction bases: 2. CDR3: CASSGTGDETQYF. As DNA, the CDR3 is TGTGCCAGCAGTGGGACAGGGGATGAGACCCAGTACTTC.

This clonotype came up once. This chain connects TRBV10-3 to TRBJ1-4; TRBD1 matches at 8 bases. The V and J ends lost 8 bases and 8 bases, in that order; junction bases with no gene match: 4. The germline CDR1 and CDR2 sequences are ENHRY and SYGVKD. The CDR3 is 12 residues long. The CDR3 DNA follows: TGTGCCATCGGCCGGGACAGGGAAAAACTGTTTTTT. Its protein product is CAIGRDREKLFF.

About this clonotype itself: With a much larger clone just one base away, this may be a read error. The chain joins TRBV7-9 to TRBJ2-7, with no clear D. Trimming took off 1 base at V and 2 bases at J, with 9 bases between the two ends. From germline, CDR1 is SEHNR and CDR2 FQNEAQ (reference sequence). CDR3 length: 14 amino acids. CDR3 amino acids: CASSLGASTYEQYF. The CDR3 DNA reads TGTGCCAGCAGCTTAGGGGCCAGTACCTACGAGCAGTACTTC.

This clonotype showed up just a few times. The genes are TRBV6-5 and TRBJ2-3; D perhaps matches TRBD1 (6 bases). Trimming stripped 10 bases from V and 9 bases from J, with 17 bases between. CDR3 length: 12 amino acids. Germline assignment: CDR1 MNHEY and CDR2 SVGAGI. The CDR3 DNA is TGTGCCACCCGGGACACTCGTAGGACGCAGTATTTT. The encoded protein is CATRDTRRTQYF.

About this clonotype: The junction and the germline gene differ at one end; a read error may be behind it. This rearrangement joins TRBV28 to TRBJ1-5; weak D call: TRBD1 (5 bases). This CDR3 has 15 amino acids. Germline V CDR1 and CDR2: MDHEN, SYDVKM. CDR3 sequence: CASSPGTEINRPQHF. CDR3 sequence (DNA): TGTGCCAGCAGTCCCGGGACGGAAATAAATCGGCCCCAGCATTTT. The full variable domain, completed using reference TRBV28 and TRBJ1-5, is DVKVTQSSRYLVKRTGEKVFLECVQDMDHENMFWYRQDPGLGLRLIYFSYDVKMKEKGDIPEGYSVSREKKERFSLILESASTNQTSMYLCASSPGTEINRPQHFGDGTRLSIL.

CDR3 region: CAISEWPSSNNEQFF. CDR3 DNA sequence: TGTGCCATCAGTGAATGGCCCAGCAGCAACAATGAGCAGTTCTTC. The chain carries TRBV10-3 and TRBJ2-1; no definite D call. V was cut by 3 bases and J by 5 bases, with 14 bases left in between. Germline V lookup: CDR1 ENHRY, CDR2 SYGVKD. CDR3 length: 15 amino acids.

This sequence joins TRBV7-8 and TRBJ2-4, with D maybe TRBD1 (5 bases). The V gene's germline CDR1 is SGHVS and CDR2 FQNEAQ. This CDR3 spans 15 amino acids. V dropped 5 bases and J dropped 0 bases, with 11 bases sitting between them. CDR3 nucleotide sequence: TGTGCCAGCAGCCCCGGACATATAGCCAAAAACATTCAGTACTTC. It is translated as CASSPGHIAKNIQYF.

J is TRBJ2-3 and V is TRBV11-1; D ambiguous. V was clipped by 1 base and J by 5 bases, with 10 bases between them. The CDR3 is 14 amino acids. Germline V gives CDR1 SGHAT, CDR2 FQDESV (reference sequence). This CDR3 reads CASSLVIGLDTQYF. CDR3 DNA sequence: TGTGCCAGCAGCTTAGTTATCGGGTTAGATACGCAGTATTTT.

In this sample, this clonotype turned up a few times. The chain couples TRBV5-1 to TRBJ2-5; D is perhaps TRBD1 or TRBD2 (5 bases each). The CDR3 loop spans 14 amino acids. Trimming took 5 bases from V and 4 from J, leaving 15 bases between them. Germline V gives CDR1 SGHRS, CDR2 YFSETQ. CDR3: CASRTGPRPETQYF. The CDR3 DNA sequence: TGCGCCAGCAGGACGGGACCGCGTCCAGAGACCCAGTACTTC. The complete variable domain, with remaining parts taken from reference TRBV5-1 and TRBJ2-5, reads KAGVTQTPRYLIKTRGQQVTLSCSPISGHRSVSWYQQTPGQGLQFLFEYFSETQRNKGNFPGRFSGRQFSNSRSEMNVSTLELGDSALYLCASRTGPRPETQYFGPGTRLLVL.